A selection of T cell receptor beta chains follows, all from one sample in a study of T cell responses to AZD1222 COVID-19 vaccine. The table came from immunoSEQ multiplex PCR; TCRdb's copy has only in-frame clones and leaves some out. There are 150,000 to 200,000 clones in the sample; just over 90% occur only once, and 1% to 1.5% lies in the top ten. The sample was peripheral blood, taken 28 days after the second AZD1222 dose. These receptors were collected from an adult who received the AZD1222 COVID-19 vaccine. CDR3s include the opening cysteine and the closing phenylalanine or tryptophan. The D gene is left open where the match is weak. The listing skips clone size in some rows; elsewhere it reads once, few, many or a size class.

12	NA	TRBJ1-5	NA	TRBV24-1	CATSAGVQPQHF	TGTGCCACCAGCGCCGGGGTTCAGCCCCAGCATTTT
16	NA	TRBJ1-3	NA	TRBV2	CASRSGAFRSGNTIYF	TGTGCCAGCAGGTCAGGGGCCTTTAGGTCTGGAAACACCATATATTTT
14	NA	TRBJ1-2	few	TRBV5-1	CASSLSGGSYGYTF	TGCGCCAGCAGCTTGTCTGGGGGCTCCTATGGCTACACCTTC
19	TRBD2	TRBJ2-3	NA	TRBV11-2	CASSSLAAGGGFPTDTQYF	TGTGCCAGCAGCTCGCTCGCGGCGGGAGGGGGATTCCCCACAGATACGCAGTATTTT
13	NA	TRBJ2-3	NA	TRBV25-1	CASNPRSTDTQYF	TGTGCCAGCAACCCCCGCAGCACAGATACGCAGTATTTT
15	NA	TRBJ2-5	NA	TRBV7-3	CASSLGRGQFETQYF	TGTGCCAGCAGCTTAGGGAGGGGACAGTTCGAGACCCAGTACTTC
12	NA	TRBJ1-1	NA	TRBV5-8	CASSFGGTEAFF	TGTGCCAGCAGCTTTGGGGGCACTGAAGCTTTCTTT
15	TRBD1	TRBJ2-2	NA	TRBV16	CASRGQGANTGELFF	TGTGCCAGCAGAGGACAGGGGGCGAACACCGGGGAGCTGTTTTTT
17	TRBD2	TRBJ2-3	NA	TRBV19	CASSIDGAGGHTDTQYF	TGTGCCAGTAGTATAGATGGAGCGGGAGGACACACAGATACGCAGTATTTT
12	NA	TRBJ1-2	NA	TRBV2	CASSEARYGYTF	TGTGCCAGCAGTGAAGCTAGGTATGGCTACACCTTC
16	NA	TRBJ1-5	once	TRBV23-1	CASSQSVGGTDQPQHF	TGCGCCAGCAGTCAATCGGTCGGGGGGACGGATCAGCCCCAGCATTTT
14	NA	TRBJ1-1	NA	TRBV29-1	CSVEDLGGRVEAFF	TGCAGCGTTGAAGATCTCGGGGGGCGGGTTGAAGCTTTCTTT
14	NA	TRBJ1-1	NA	TRBV5-6	CASSIAGTPGEAFF	TGTGCCAGCAGCATTGCCGGGACTCCGGGTGAAGCTTTCTTT
13	NA	TRBJ2-7	NA	TRBV12-2	CASRFPSPYEQYF	TGTGCAAGTCGCTTTCCTAGCCCTTACGAGCAGTACTTC
15	NA	TRBJ2-1	NA	TRBV6-5	CASRRGGTNPNEQFF	TGTGCCAGCAGGAGGGGGGGGACAAACCCCAATGAGCAGTTCTTC
16	NA	TRBJ1-2	NA	TRBV3-1/TRBV3-2	CASSQDLLIPSYGYTF	TGTGCCAGCAGCCAAGATTTACTCATCCCATCCTATGGCTACACCTTC
15	NA	TRBJ2-3	NA	TRBV5-1	CASSLVQGGTDTQYF	TGCGCCAGCAGCTTGGTACAGGGCGGCACAGATACGCAGTATTTT
14	NA	TRBJ1-1	NA	TRBV3-1/TRBV3-2	CASSPLQGNTEAFF	TGTGCCAGCAGCCCACTCCAGGGGAACACTGAAGCTTTCTTT
12	NA	TRBJ2-1	NA	TRBV12-3/TRBV12-4	CASSLTNNEQFF	TGTGCCAGCAGTTTAACCAACAATGAGCAGTTCTTC